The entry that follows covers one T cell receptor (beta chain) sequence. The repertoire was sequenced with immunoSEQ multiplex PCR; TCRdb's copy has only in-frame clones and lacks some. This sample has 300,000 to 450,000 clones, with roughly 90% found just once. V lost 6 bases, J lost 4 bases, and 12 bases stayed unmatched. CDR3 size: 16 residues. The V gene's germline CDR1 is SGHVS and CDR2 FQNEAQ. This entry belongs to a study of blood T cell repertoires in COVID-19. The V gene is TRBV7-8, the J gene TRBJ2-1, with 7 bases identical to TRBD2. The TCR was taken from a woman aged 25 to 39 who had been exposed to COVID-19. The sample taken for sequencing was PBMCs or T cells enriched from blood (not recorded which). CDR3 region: CASRMTGRENYNEQFF. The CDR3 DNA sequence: TGTGCCAGCAGGATGACCGGGCGGGAGAATTACAATGAGCAGTTCTTC.